This entry features one T cell receptor beta chain sequence. Using immunoSEQ multiplex PCR, the repertoire was profiled, and TCRdb retains in-frame clones only, with some absent. The sample shows 100,000 to 150,000 clones, around 87% of them seen only once. This specimen comes from a study of T cell responses to AZD1222 COVID-19 vaccine. The V and J ends lost 0 bases and 0 bases respectively, with 12 bases between them. In germline, CDR1 is GTSNPN, CDR2 SVGIG (reference sequence). This CDR3 contains 15 residues. The sequencing here drew on peripheral blood, taken on day 0 of AZD1222 vaccination. The V and J genes are TRBV30 and TRBJ2-7, with TRBD2 as a possible D gene (5 bases). This sequence was found in an adult in good health. This CDR3 is CAWSVGLAGSYEQYF. In DNA form, the CDR3 reads TGTGCCTGGAGTGTAGGGCTAGCCGGCTCCTACGAGCAGTACTTC.